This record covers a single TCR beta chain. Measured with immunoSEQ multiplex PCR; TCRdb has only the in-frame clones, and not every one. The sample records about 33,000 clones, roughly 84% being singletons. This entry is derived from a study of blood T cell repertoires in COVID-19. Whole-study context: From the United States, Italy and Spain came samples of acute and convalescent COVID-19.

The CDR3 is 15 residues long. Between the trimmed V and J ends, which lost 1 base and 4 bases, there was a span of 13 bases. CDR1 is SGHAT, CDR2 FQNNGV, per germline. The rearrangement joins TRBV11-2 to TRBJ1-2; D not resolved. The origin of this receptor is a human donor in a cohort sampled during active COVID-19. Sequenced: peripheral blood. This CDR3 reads CASSLGAAGPYGYTF. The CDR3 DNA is TGTGCCAGCAGCTTAGGGGCCGCCGGCCCCTATGGCTACACCTTC.